These 24 T cell receptor beta chains were sequenced from one sample in a study of OX40 agonist ivuxolimab in advanced cancers. Sequencing used immunoSEQ multiplex PCR; TCRdb keeps in-frame clones, though not all of them. The data show about 96,000 clones, with roughly 80% seen just once and around 5.8% held by the top ten. Material: CD4+ or CD8+ T cells sorted from blood, obtained in a trial of the OX40 agonist ivuxolimab. The receptors derive from an adult with an advanced solid tumor such as melanoma, head and neck, liver or kidney cancer.

The chain is built from TRBV5-1 and TRBJ1-4; D is unclear. V shed 4 bases and J shed 6 bases, with 13 bases lying between them. CDR1 is SGHRS, CDR2 YFSETQ, per germline. The CDR3 is 14 amino acids. In nucleotides, the CDR3 is TGCGCCAGCAGCCCCGGATCCAAAGATGAAAAACTGTTTTTT. Protein product: CASSPGSKDEKLFF.

The chain combines TRBV5-6 with TRBJ1-2, with D perhaps TRBD1 (5 bases). Trimming removed 4 bases from V and 2 bases from J, with 15 bases in between. This CDR3 is built from 15 residues. The germline V gene encodes CDR1 SGHDT and CDR2 YYEEEE. The CDR3 DNA is TGTGCCAGCAGCCCGGAGGGGCGGAAGAACTATGGCTACACCTTC. Translation gives CASSPEGRKNYGYTF.

V usage is TRBV7-2 and J usage is TRBJ1-2, with D unresolved. V was shortened by 1 base and J by 3 bases, with 9 bases between the two germline ends. Germline CDR1 is SGHTA and CDR2 is FQGNSA. The CDR3 covers 14 residues. The CDR3: CASSLVAEHYGYTF. The CDR3 bases are TGTGCCAGCAGCTTAGTAGCAGAGCACTATGGCTACACCTTC.

The chain employs TRBV7-9 and TRBJ2-1; 7 bases are shared with TRBD2. The trim removed 5 bases at V and 7 bases at J, leaving 14 bases unmatched. The CDR3 extends over 16 amino acids. Germline CDR1 is SEHNR and CDR2 is FQNEAQ (reference sequence). DNA of the CDR3: TGTGCCAGCAGCCCGATGGATTTCCGGGGAGGGAATGAGCAGTTCTTC. Amino acid sequence: CASSPMDFRGGNEQFF.

The chain joins TRBV2 to TRBJ1-1; D call uncertain. V was clipped by 6 bases and J by 5 bases, with 7 bases between them. This CDR3 contains 11 residues. Per the germline V gene, CDR1 is SNHLY and CDR2 is FYNNEI. CDR3 nucleotide sequence: TGTGCCAGCAGGAGTGGGACTGAAGCTTTCTTT. It encodes CASRSGTEAFF.

This sequence joins TRBV5-1 and TRBJ1-1; the D gene is possibly TRBD1 (6 bases). V lost 0 bases to trimming and J lost 1 base, with 7 bases between them. The CDR3 spans 14 residues. The germline gives CDR1 SGHRS, CDR2 YFSETQ. The CDR3 coding sequence is TGCGCCAGCAGCTTGGCACAGGGGAACACTGAAGCTTTCTTT. This gives the protein CASSLAQGNTEAFF.

This chain links TRBV2 with TRBJ2-3; 9 bases line up with TRBD1. CDR3 length: 15 residues. The V segment lost 5 bases and the J segment 0 bases; nucleotides outside the gene matches: 3. CDR1 is SNHLY, CDR2 FYNNEI, per germline. The CDR3 region is CASSSGQGSTDTQYF. The DNA of the CDR3 is TGTGCCAGCAGTTCGGGACAGGGTAGCACAGATACGCAGTATTTT.

CDR3 DNA: TGTGCCAGCAGCGCCACAGGGGGTGGAACAGATACGCAGTATTTT. Translating it yields CASSATGGGTDTQYF. The chain carries TRBV9 and TRBJ2-3; 8 positions match TRBD1. Germline V gene lookup returns CDR1 SGDLS and CDR2 YYNGEE. With V trimmed by 3 bases and J by 3 bases, 6 bases remained unmatched. CDR3 length: 15 amino acids. The whole variable domain, filled in from reference TRBV9 and TRBJ2-3, reads DSGVTQTPKHLITATGQRVTLRCSPRSGDLSVYWYQQSLDQGLQFLIQYYNGEERAKGNILERFSAQQFPDLHSELNLSSLELGDSALYFCASSATGGGTDTQYFGPGTRLTVL.

The rearrangement links TRBV7-9 to TRBJ1-1; D is uncertain. The germline gives CDR1 SEHNR, CDR2 FQNEAQ (reference sequence). The V gene lost 3 bases and the J gene lost 7 bases, with 6 bases spanning the gap. The CDR3 consists of 11 residues. CDR3 coding DNA: TGTGCCAGCAGCTTGCTCGGTGAAGCTTTCTTT. Encoded protein: CASSLLGEAFF.

The V call is TRBV2, the J call TRBJ1-5, with D maybe TRBD1 (6 bases). The CDR3 contains 16 residues. V lost 1 base and J 5 bases, leaving 15 bases between the germline ends. Germline assignment: CDR1 SNHLY and CDR2 FYNNEI. The CDR3: CASSEGPHRAHQPQHF. The CDR3 nucleotides are TGTGCCAGCAGTGAAGGGCCCCACAGGGCCCATCAGCCCCAGCATTTT.

The chain combines TRBV5-6 with TRBJ2-5; the D is unclear. TRBJ2-7 matches the DNA end more closely, so the J call is doubtful. The germline gives CDR1 SGHDT, CDR2 YYEEEE. The CDR3 is 14 residues long. CDR3: CASSRWAGYYEQYF. CDR3 coding DNA: TGTGCCAGCAGCCGATGGGCAGGTTACTACGAGCAGTACTTC.

The chain recombines TRBV7-8 with TRBJ1-1; 8 nucleotides align to TRBD1. Trimming at V came to 3 bases and at J to 1 base, leaving 4 bases not matched to a gene. The CDR3 is 15 residues long. In germline, CDR1 is SGHVS, CDR2 FQNEAQ. The CDR3 DNA sequence: TGTGCCAGCAGCTTCGACAGGGGAAAGAACACTGAAGCTTTCTTT. This translates into CASSFDRGKNTEAFF.

The rearrangement joins TRBV6-1 to TRBJ1-1, with D hard to call. The CDR3 is made up of 13 amino acids. Per germline, CDR1 MNHNS and CDR2 SASEGT. The ends were cut back, 4 bases at V and 1 base at J, with 7 bases in the middle. The CDR3 protein is CASSALSNTEAFF. CDR3 nucleotides: TGTGCCAGCAGTGCCCTTTCGAACACTGAAGCTTTCTTT.

V usage is TRBV20-1 and J usage is TRBJ2-3; a possible D gene is TRBD1 (6 bases). The CDR3 consists of 11 residues. CDR1 is DFQATT and CDR2 is SNEGSKA in the germline V gene (reference sequence). V was shortened by 5 bases and J by 8 bases, with 11 bases between the two germline ends. CDR3 coding DNA: TGCAGTGCTGTTACAGGGCGTACGCAGTATTTT. Translating it yields CSAVTGRTQYF.

The sample holds a few counts of this clone. This sample also contains other DNA sequences that code for the same CDR3. The chain employs TRBV9 and TRBJ1-1; the D is unclear. V was pared by 0 bases and J by 8 bases, with 8 bases between. The CDR3 has 12 amino acids. Germline V lookup: CDR1 SGDLS, CDR2 YYNGEE. The DNA of the CDR3 is TGTGCCAGCAGCGTAGCTAACGGCGAAGCTTTCTTT. Protein sequence: CASSVANGEAFF.

This chain joins TRBV27 and TRBJ2-1; TRBD1 might be the D (7 bases). From germline, CDR1 is MNHEY and CDR2 SMNVEV (reference sequence). There are 16 residues in the CDR3. V shed 5 bases and J shed 5 bases, with 19 bases lying between them. CDR3 nucleotide sequence: TGTGCCAGCAGTAAGGGGGCGGGACAGTCGAACAATGAGCAGTTCTTC. Translation gives CASSKGAGQSNNEQFF.

Remarks on this clone: The sample holds other DNA sequences that translate to the same CDR3. J is TRBJ2-7 and V is TRBV5-1, with D tentatively TRBD2 (6 bases). CDR3 length: 13 amino acids. Deletions cut 4 bases from V and 3 bases from J, with 11 bases between. CDR1 SGHRS and CDR2 YFSETQ come from the germline V gene. The CDR3 sequence: CASSLGGFYEQYF. CDR3 nucleotide sequence: TGCGCCAGCAGCCTGGGGGGATTCTACGAGCAGTACTTC.

The genes are TRBV4-2 and TRBJ2-3; TRBD2 matches 12 bases. The CDR3 totals 16 residues. The germline gives CDR1 LGHNA, CDR2 YNFKEQ. V lost 0 bases to trimming and J lost 6 bases; unmatched junction nucleotides: 4. The CDR3 nucleotides are TGTGCCAGCAGCCAAGATTTGACTAGCGGGAGCGATACGCAGTATTTT. Translating gives CASSQDLTSGSDTQYF.

In its sample, this clone was seen a few times. This chain links TRBV6-5 with TRBJ1-2; no clear D gene. Trimming left V 6 bases short and J 1 base short, with 12 bases between. Germline CDR1 is MNHEY and CDR2 is SVGAGI. The CDR3 runs to 14 residues. CDR3 loop: CASSSMDRNYGYTF. The CDR3 nucleotides read TGTGCCAGCAGCTCCATGGACCGTAACTATGGCTACACCTTC.

The chain is built from TRBV12-5 and TRBJ2-7; possibly TRBD2 for D (5 bases). The V end lost 3 bases, the J end lost 7 bases, and 13 bases lay between the germline ends. Germline CDR1 is LGHNT and CDR2 is FRNRAP. The length of the CDR3 is 13 residues. In DNA form, the CDR3 reads TGTGCTAGTGGTTTCTCTAGGGAGAGGGAGCAGTACTTC. Translation: CASGFSREREQYF.

This chain uses TRBV5-1 with TRBJ1-1, with 7 nucleotides matching TRBD1. Per germline, CDR1 SGHRS and CDR2 YFSETQ. V shed 0 bases and J 5 bases; nucleotides not matched to a gene: 13. CDR3 size: 17 residues. CDR3 amino acids: CASSLVGGGGGRTEAFF. The CDR3 bases are TGCGCCAGCAGCTTGGTAGGAGGTGGAGGGGGCAGGACTGAAGCTTTCTTT.

J is TRBJ2-3 and V is TRBV7-8; 8 positions agree with TRBD2. The germline CDR1 and CDR2 sequences are SGHVS and FQNEAQ. The ends lost 2 bases at V and 2 bases at J; junction bases unmatched: 6. CDR3 length: 16 amino acids. The CDR3 region has the DNA TGTGCCAGCAGCTTATTGAGGCGGGAGGACACAGATACGCAGTATTTT. It yields the protein CASSLLRREDTDTQYF.

The DNA for the CDR3 is TGTGCCAGCAGCCTACCTCAAAGCTCCTACGAGCAGTACTTC. It specifies CASSLPQSSYEQYF. This chain joins TRBV5-5 and TRBJ2-7; D is undetermined. V was cut by 4 bases and J by 0 bases, with 11 bases left in between. This CDR3 contains 14 residues. Germline V gene data show CDR1 as SGHKS and CDR2 as YYEKEE (reference sequence).

This clone was counted once. This sequence joins TRBV12-5 and TRBJ2-1; 10 bases match TRBD2. The V gene's germline CDR1 is LGHNT and CDR2 FRNRAP. V lost 5 bases and J lost 10; bases outside the gene matches: 17. This CDR3 contains 17 residues. CDR3 in amino acids: CASGLRAGLAAFGEQFF. The CDR3 region has the DNA TGTGCTAGTGGTCTCCGGGCCGGACTAGCGGCTTTTGGGGAGCAGTTCTTC.